These T cell receptor beta chains were read from a single sample in a study of cytomegalovirus exposure and HLA in healthy donors. TCRdb keeps only in-frame clones here, not all; method: immunoSEQ multiplex PCR. In the table there are 60,000 to 65,000 clones, less than 96% of which are singletons. Material: PBMCs. These receptors were taken from a woman between 18 and 30 years old in good health and CMV-seronegative. The CDR3 runs from the conserved cysteine through the conserved F or W. Each record gives: J gene, V gene, D gene, clone size, CDR3 DNA, CDR3 protein. The D gene is left open where the match is weak. For some rows the clone size is stated as once, few or many, or as a class when expanded; others skip it.

>TRBJ2-7|TRBV11-2|.|.
TGTGCCAGCAGCTTAGGGCCGGGGGAAAGCTCCTACGAGCAGTACTTC
CASSLGPGESSYEQYF
>TRBJ2-7|TRBV14|.|once
TGTGCCAGCACCCCACCCGGCTCCTACGAGCAGTACTTC
CASTPPGSYEQYF
>TRBJ2-3|TRBV6-4|TRBD2|.
TGTGCCAGCAGTGAACTTAGCGGGGGGCCCCCAGATACGCAGTATTTT
CASSELSGGPPDTQYF
>TRBJ1-5|TRBV28|.|once
TGTGCCAGCTACAGTAAGGCGTTCAATCAGCCCCAGCATTTT
CASYSKAFNQPQHF
>TRBJ2-3|TRBV13|.|.
TGTGCCAGCAGCCCCCGGACAAGCACAGATACGCAGTATTTT
CASSPRTSTDTQYF
>TRBJ1-4|TRBV5-1|TRBD1|.
TGCGCCAGCAGCTTGGTGGGCAGGGGGCGAAAGAGTGAAAAACTGTTTTTT
CASSLVGRGRKSEKLFF
>TRBJ2-7|TRBV6-1|.|.
TGTGCCAGCGGCTCTCAGGGGCGAGGCAACGAGCAGTACTTC
CASGSQGRGNEQYF
>TRBJ2-5|TRBV18|.|.
TGTGCCAGCTCATGGTTTGAGGCGGTCCGGGAGACCCAGTACTTC
CASSWFEAVRETQYF
>TRBJ2-6|TRBV5-1|.|.
TGCGCCAGCAGTCCCACTGTGCGAGGGGCCAACGTCCTGACTTTC
CASSPTVRGANVLTF
>TRBJ2-7|TRBV6-5|TRBD1|.
TGTGCCAGCGGGGGACAGTACTACGAGCAGTACTTC
CASGGQYYEQYF
>TRBJ1-5|TRBV28|TRBD1|few
TGTGCCAGCAGCTTCCGGGACAGTTTCCTTAGCAATCAGCCCCAGCATTTT
CASSFRDSFLSNQPQHF
>TRBJ1-5|TRBV6-5|.|.
TGTGCCAGCAGTTATGCCGAGGGCGATCAGCCCCAGCATTTT
CASSYAEGDQPQHF
>TRBJ1-3|TRBV13|.|.
TGTGCCAGCAGCTTAGGGCGGTTCTCTGGAAACACCATATATTTT
CASSLGRFSGNTIYF
>TRBJ1-1|TRBV7-6|TRBD1|.
TGTGCCAGCAGCCCAGGGACAGGGGCAGTTAAGGGTGAAGCTTTCTTT
CASSPGTGAVKGEAFF
>TRBJ2-1|TRBV28|TRBD2|.
TGTGCCAGCAGGATCCCAAACCCGGGGGGCGGGAGGGCCTGGGATGAGCAGTTCTTC
CASRIPNPGGGRAWDEQFF
>TRBJ2-3|TRBV10-2|.|.
TGCGCCAGCAGCGGGGGACGCCGCACAGATACGCAGTATTTT
CASSGGRRTDTQYF
>TRBJ1-5|TRBV19|.|.
TGTGCCAGTAGTATAGTGGTGGGGGGTGTTCAGCCCCAGCATTTT
CASSIVVGGVQPQHF
>TRBJ2-1|TRBV5-4|.|.
TGTGCCAGCAGCTTGTGGGCCGCCCAAGCCCAGCAGTTCTTC
CASSLWAAQAQQFF
>TRBJ2-3|TRBV18|TRBD2|.
TGTGCCAGCTCACCAGTAGCGGGGACTAGCACAGATACGCAGTATTTT
CASSPVAGTSTDTQYF
>TRBJ2-1|TRBV25-1|TRBD2|.
TGTGCCAGCAGCCGCGGGGGGGGCAATGAGCAGTTCTTC
CASSRGGGNEQFF
>TRBJ2-7|TRBV7-2|TRBD1|.
TGTGCCAGCAGCGTCACAGGGGGGTTTTACGAGCAGTACTTC
CASSVTGGFYEQYF
>TRBJ2-2|TRBV5-1|TRBD2|.
TGCGCCAGCAGCGAGTGGGGGGGAAACACCGGGGAGCTGTTTTTT
CASSEWGGNTGELFF
>TRBJ2-1|TRBV15|TRBD2|.
TGTGCCACCAGCGCCAGCGGGAGGGCGGGCAATGAGCAGTTCTTC
CATSASGRAGNEQFF
>TRBJ2-7|TRBV4-1|TRBD1|.
TGCGCCAGCAGCCGAACCGGGACAGGGGATATCGAGCAGTACTTC
CASSRTGTGDIEQYF
>TRBJ2-7|TRBV7-2|TRBD1|.
TGTGCCAGCAGCTCCAGGGGGCGTTACGAGCAGTACTTC
CASSSRGRYEQYF
>TRBJ2-7|TRBV30|.|.
TGTGCCTGGAACCCGACAGCTAACTACGAGCAGTACTTC
CAWNPTANYEQYF
>TRBJ1-5|TRBV5-8|TRBD1|.
TGTGCCAGCAGCACAAGGACAGGGGATCAGCCCCAGCATTTT
CASSTRTGDQPQHF
>TRBJ1-5|TRBV7-3|TRBD1|.
TGTGCCAGCAGCTCGGTAGGGGGCCAGTTGGGAAATCAGCCCCAGCATTTT
CASSSVGGQLGNQPQHF
>TRBJ2-7|TRBV9|TRBD2|.
TGTGCCAGCAGCCCCCTCGGGGCTAGCGGGAGTTCCTACGAGCAGTACTTC
CASSPLGASGSSYEQYF
>TRBJ1-2|TRBV27|TRBD1|.
TGTGCCAGCAGCCGGGACAGTGGGGACTATGGCTACACCTTC
CASSRDSGDYGYTF
>TRBJ1-1|TRBV7-2|.|.
TGTGCCAGCAGCTTATTGGTCAGGCGGGGAGCTTTCTTT
CASSLLVRRGAFF
>TRBJ2-2|TRBV7-6|.|.
TGTGGCAGCAGCTTAGGCGCGGCCGGGGAGCTGTTTTTT
CGSSLGAAGELFF
>TRBJ2-1|TRBV6-6|.|.
TGTGCCAATGGTAGCCCGGGCAATGAGCAGTTCTTC
CANGSPGNEQFF
>TRBJ2-1|TRBV7-2|.|.
TGTGCCAGCAGCCCCGACTACAGCTCCTACAATGAGCAGTTCTTC
CASSPDYSSYNEQFF
>TRBJ2-4|TRBV7-9|TRBD2|.
TGTGCCAGCAGCCGGCCGGGACTAGGAGCCAAAAACATTCAGTACTTC
CASSRPGLGAKNIQYF
>TRBJ2-7|TRBV2|.|.
TGTGCCAGCAATACCGGGATTGGGTACGAGCAGTACTTC
CASNTGIGYEQYF
>TRBJ1-1|TRBV28|.|medium-sized
TGTGCCAGCAGACCCGCCGGGGGCACTGAAGCTTTCTTT
CASRPAGGTEAFF
>TRBJ1-1|TRBV18|TRBD1|.
TGTGCCAGCTCAGCCGACAGGGCGAACACTGAAGCTTTCTTT
CASSADRANTEAFF
>TRBJ2-2|TRBV7-9|TRBD1|.
TGTGCCAGCAGCCCCCGACAGGGAGAGACCGGGGAGCTGTTTTTT
CASSPRQGETGELFF
>TRBJ2-1|TRBV4-2|TRBD2|.
TGTGCCAGCACCGGGGGGTACAATGAGCAGTTCTTC
CASTGGYNEQFF
>TRBJ2-7|TRBV5-5|TRBD2|.
TGTGCCAGCAGACCCCCCGGGACTACCACCTACGAGCAGTACTTC
CASRPPGTTTYEQYF
>TRBJ1-1|TRBV7-9|.|.
TGTGCCAGCGGAATTTGGGCTTTTGGGGCTTTCTTT
CASGIWAFGAFF
>TRBJ2-3|TRBV6-1|.|.
TGTGCCAGCAGTGAGGCCGCAGACTCTCCCTACGATACGCAGTATTTT
CASSEAADSPYDTQYF